The rows below give T cell receptor beta chains drawn from one sample of a study of graft-versus-host responses after intestinal transplantation. Profiling relied on immunoSEQ multiplex PCR, and the TCRdb table lists in-frame clones only, not all of them. This sample has more than 85,000 clones, with about four fifths found just once. The antigens for these receptors are not known. The specimen comprised unstimulated CD4+ T cells sorted from spleen or lymph node cells, sampled before intestinal transplant. These receptors all come from a human donor who received an intestinal transplant. CDR3s include the opening cysteine and the closing phenylalanine or tryptophan. A D gene is named only where the DNA matches it firmly.

cdr3_length	v_call	j_call	d_call	cdr3_aa	cdr3_nt
13	TRBV6-6	TRBJ2-7	TRBD2	CASSYREGYEQYF	TGTGCCAGCAGTTACAGGGAGGGGTACGAGCAGTACTTC
14	TRBV4-1	TRBJ1-2	TRBD1	CASSQVGTDYGYTF	TGCGCCAGCAGCCAAGTAGGGACAGACTATGGCTACACCTTC
16	TRBV2	TRBJ1-3	-	CASSDSGPFSGNTIYF	TGTGCCAGCAGTGACTCAGGGCCCTTCTCTGGAAACACCATATATTTT
15	TRBV5-1	TRBJ1-2	TRBD1	CASSTGTGLNYGYTF	TGCGCCAGCAGCACAGGGACAGGACTTAACTATGGCTACACCTTC
18	TRBV14	TRBJ2-3	TRBD2	CASSQPRGAGGYTGTQYF	TGTGCCAGCAGCCAACCACGAGGAGCGGGGGGATATACGGGTACGCAGTATTTT
13	TRBV27	TRBJ1-1	-	CASSLTGMSEAFF	TGTGCCAGCAGTTTAACCGGGATGTCTGAAGCTTTCTTT
16	TRBV4-1	TRBJ1-4	TRBD1	CASSRRQGASDEKLFF	TGCGCCAGCAGCCGGAGGCAGGGGGCGTCGGATGAAAAACTGTTTTTT
15	TRBV5-1	TRBJ2-3	-	CASSLVGRGTDTQYF	TGCGCCAGCAGCTTGGTGGGCAGGGGAACAGATACGCAGTATTTT
14	TRBV7-9	TRBJ2-1	-	CASNVQGSYNEQFF	TGTGCCAGCAATGTCCAGGGGTCCTACAATGAGCAGTTCTTC
14	TRBV6-5	TRBJ1-1	-	CASRSGRIGTEAFF	TGTGCCAGCAGGAGCGGTAGGATCGGGACTGAAGCTTTCTTT
13	TRBV9	TRBJ2-3	-	CASSPPGTDTQYF	TGTGCCAGCAGCCCCCCAGGCACAGATACGCAGTATTTT
15	TRBV6-1	TRBJ2-3	TRBD1	CASRTGVASTDTQYF	TGTGCCAGCCGAACAGGGGTCGCTAGCACAGATACGCAGTATTTT